The subject of this entry is one T cell receptor (beta chain). The antigen is unknown. V lost 7 bases to trimming and J lost 6 bases, with 21 bases between them. Per the germline V gene, CDR1 is MGHRA and CDR2 is YSYEKL. The CDR3 runs to 15 residues. Sequenced by immunoSEQ multiplex PCR; TCRdb stores in-frame clones only, minus some. The sample yields 410,000 or so clones, around 90% seen once. These data originate in a study of Ad26.COV2.S vaccination and SARS-CoV-2 variants. In the study overall: Recipients of Ad26.COV2.S got it intramuscularly, once or twice 56 days apart. Study-wide findings and caveats: Vaccine recipients and placebo recipients showed similar non-spike TCR breadth. Reported post-vaccination CD8+ and CD4+ T cell responses to spike showed substantial breadth.

Treatment given: some 20 received Ad26.COV2.S at low or high dose, single or two shots; 5 received placebo; per-sample allocation not given. Samples came from day 63 after the first vaccine or placebo injection. The individual, an adult aged 18-55 years, was a donor in Boston. This receptor was taken from a person between 18 and 60 years old who received the Ad26.COV2.S COVID-19 vaccine or a placebo. Sequences were derived from peripheral blood, sampled in a trial of Ad26.COV2.S vaccine versus placebo. The V call is TRBV4-1, the J call TRBJ1-1; D unresolved. Here the CDR3 DNA reads TGCGCCAGCACCCCCGCGACGGCTGTAGTTTCTGAAGCTTTCTTT. Amino acids: CASTPATAVVSEAFF.